Listed below are T cell receptor beta chains from one sample, sequenced in a study of cytomegalovirus exposure and HLA in healthy donors. Sequencing used immunoSEQ multiplex PCR; TCRdb keeps in-frame clones, though not all of them. The table lists under 200,000 clones, roughly 80% of them singletons, with 1.5% in the top ten. Material: PBMCs. The receptor set was obtained from a girl between 10 and 17 years old in good health and CMV-seropositive. CDR3s include the opening cysteine and the closing phenylalanine or tryptophan. A D gene is named only where the DNA matches it firmly. Clone size appears in some rows only: once, few, many, or a class for an expanded clone.

j_gene | d_gene | v_gene | abundance | CDR3nt | CDR3aa
TRBJ1-1 | TRBD1 | TRBV6-6 | - | TGTGCCAGCAGTCTCGGGACAGGGGCTAATGAAGCTTTCTTT | CASSLGTGANEAFF
TRBJ2-3 | - | TRBV29-1 | - | TGCAGCGTTGAGTGGTGGGCCTACACAGATACGCAGTATTTT | CSVEWWAYTDTQYF
TRBJ2-7 | TRBD2 | TRBV7-2 | once | TGTGCCAGCAGCTTTCTGAGGACTAGCGGGGGGGCCAACGAGCAGTACTTC | CASSFLRTSGGANEQYF
TRBJ1-2 | - | TRBV28 | - | TGTGCCAGCAGTTTATCAAGGGCAGGGGCAAACTATGGCTACACCTTC | CASSLSRAGANYGYTF
TRBJ1-3 | - | TRBV15 | - | TGTGCCACCAGCACATTGACAGCCTCTGGAAACACCATATATTTT | CATSTLTASGNTIYF
TRBJ1-4 | TRBD1 | TRBV4-1 | - | TGCGCCAGCAGCCAGGACAGGGTGGGAGAAAAACTGTTTTTT | CASSQDRVGEKLFF
TRBJ1-4 | TRBD1 | TRBV29-1 | - | TGCAGCGTTCGGGACAGGATTGCAACTAATGAAAAACTGTTTTTT | CSVRDRIATNEKLFF
TRBJ1-1 | - | TRBV5-1 | - | TGCGCCAGCAGCTTGGCAGAGAACACTGAAGCTTTCTTT | CASSLAENTEAFF
TRBJ2-3 | TRBD2 | TRBV5-1 | - | TGCGCCAGCAGACAGACTAGCGGACTCCCGCAGTATTTT | CASRQTSGLPQYF
TRBJ2-5 | - | TRBV9 | - | TGTGCCAGCAGCAAGGACAGTGACCAAGAGACCCAGTACTTC | CASSKDSDQETQYF
TRBJ2-3 | TRBD2 | TRBV10-1 | - | TGCGCCAGCAGTCCTACTAGCGGGGCGACCACAGATACGCAGTATTTT | CASSPTSGATTDTQYF
TRBJ1-1 | - | TRBV13 | - | TGTGCCAGCAGCGATCAGGGGAACACTGAAGCTTTCTTT | CASSDQGNTEAFF
TRBJ2-7 | - | TRBV6-1 | - | TGTGCCAGCAGTGCCAGGGCGCCGTCCTACGAGCAGTACTTC | CASSARAPSYEQYF
TRBJ1-2 | TRBD1 | TRBV4-1 | few | TGCGCCAGCAGCGCCGGACAGGACTATGGCTACACCTTC | CASSAGQDYGYTF
TRBJ2-6 | - | TRBV27 | - | TGTGCCAGCAACCCGGACGGGAGCTCTGGGGCCAACGTCCTGACTTTC | CASNPDGSSGANVLTF
TRBJ2-5 | TRBD1 | TRBV5-1 | - | TGCGCCAGCAGCTCGGGACAGTGGGAGACCCAGTACTTC | CASSSGQWETQYF
TRBJ2-1 | TRBD2 | TRBV5-1 | few | TGCGCCAGCAGCTTGGTTTTTGGCGGGGGGACTCACAATGAGCAGTTCTTC | CASSLVFGGGTHNEQFF
TRBJ2-7 | - | TRBV28 | - | TGTGCCAGCAGTTTTGTAAACGAGCAGTACTTC | CASSFVNEQYF
TRBJ1-5 | - | TRBV9 | - | TGTGCCAGCTTGGGGGGGGAGGAAGGGGGCAATCAGCCCCAGCATTTT | CASLGGEEGGNQPQHF
TRBJ2-7 | TRBD1 | TRBV7-9 | - | TGTGCCAGCAGCTCCGACACGGGACAGGGGGTCCTCGAGCAGTACTTC | CASSSDTGQGVLEQYF
TRBJ2-3 | - | TRBV6-5 | once | TGTGCCAGCAGTTCAGGGTTTGGTTCAGATACGCAGTATTTT | CASSSGFGSDTQYF
TRBJ2-7 | TRBD1 | TRBV27 | - | TGTGCCAGCAGTTCCGGGACAGGGTTTTACGAGCAGTACTTC | CASSSGTGFYEQYF
TRBJ2-3 | TRBD1 | TRBV5-4 | few | TGTGCCAGCAGCTTGCCCGGAAGGAAGGGTGGAAGGGGGCACACAGATACGCAGTATTTT | CASSLPGRKGGRGHTDTQYF
TRBJ1-1 | - | TRBV7-3 | - | TGTGCCAGCAGCGTACGGGAGGGTACTGAAGCTTTCTTT | CASSVREGTEAFF
TRBJ2-7 | TRBD2 | TRBV9 | - | TGTGCCAGCAGCGTAGCCACGGGACTAGCGGACCCCTACGAGCAGTACTTC | CASSVATGLADPYEQYF
TRBJ1-5 | - | TRBV6-1 | once | TGTGCCAGCAGTGCATCCGCGGGGCTGATGTATCAGCCCCAGCATTTT | CASSASAGLMYQPQHF
TRBJ1-1 | TRBD1 | TRBV25-1 | - | TGTGCCAGCAGTGATCCAGGGGGCAACACTGAAGCTTTCTTT | CASSDPGGNTEAFF
TRBJ2-2 | - | TRBV29-1 | - | TGCAGCGTTGCGGGGGTAGAGGCTCTCGGCTACACCGGGGAGCTGTTTTTT | CSVAGVEALGYTGELFF
TRBJ2-1 | TRBD2 | TRBV9 | - | TGTGCCAGCAGCGTAGTGGGCGGGAGTGAGAATGAGCAGTTCTTC | CASSVVGGSENEQFF
TRBJ2-2 | TRBD1 | TRBV28 | - | TGTGCCAGCAGTTTAGGGGACAGGGTGGACTCTACAGGGGAGCTGTTTTTT | CASSLGDRVDSTGELFF
TRBJ1-5 | TRBD1 | TRBV19 | - | TGTGCCAGTAGTACCCCACCGGGACAGGGAACGGGCAATCAGCCCCAGCATTTT | CASSTPPGQGTGNQPQHF
TRBJ1-5 | - | TRBV2 | - | TGTGCCAGCAAGGAGGACCTCCGACCCCAGCATTTT | CASKEDLRPQHF
TRBJ2-7 | TRBD2 | TRBV2 | once | TGTGCCAGCAGTGCGACTAGCGGGAGAATGCGTTCCTACTACGAGCAGTACTTC | CASSATSGRMRSYYEQYF
TRBJ2-7 | TRBD1 | TRBV4-3 | - | TGCGCCAGCAGCCAGGATTTGGACAGGTTCGGTCGCGAGCAGTACTTC | CASSQDLDRFGREQYF
TRBJ2-1 | TRBD1 | TRBV11-2 | - | TGTGCCAGCAGCTCCCTCTATGGACAGGGGGACAATGAGCAGTTCTTC | CASSSLYGQGDNEQFF
TRBJ2-7 | TRBD1 | TRBV30 | once | TGTGCCTGGAGTGCGGACAGGGGTTTAGACGAGCAGTACTTC | CAWSADRGLDEQYF
TRBJ2-1 | TRBD2 | TRBV14 | - | TGTGCCAGCAGCCAAGAACAACCGACGGGGGGGGCGGTCTACAATGAGCAGTTCTTC | CASSQEQPTGGAVYNEQFF
TRBJ2-5 | TRBD2 | TRBV5-4 | - | TGTGCCAGCAGCCCACGTAGCGGGAGCGAGGAGACCCAGTACTTC | CASSPRSGSEETQYF
TRBJ2-5 | - | TRBV6-1 | - | TGTGCCAGCAGACCAGGACTACAAGAGACCCAGTACTTC | CASRPGLQETQYF
TRBJ2-1 | - | TRBV7-9 | few | TGTGCCAGCAGCTTGTTAAAGACAGATATAAGCTCCTACAATGAGCAGTTCTTC | CASSLLKTDISSYNEQFF
TRBJ2-1 | TRBD2 | TRBV9 | - | TGTGCCAGCAGCGTAGGGTCGGGAGCGGGGGTGGTCTACAATGAGCAGTTCTTC | CASSVGSGAGVVYNEQFF
TRBJ2-7 | TRBD2 | TRBV27 | once | TGTGCCAGCAGTTACTCCCGCGGGGGTGTCACCGAGCAGTACTTC | CASSYSRGGVTEQYF
TRBJ1-4 | TRBD1 | TRBV7-9 | - | TGTGCCAGCAGCTCGATCCGGACAGGGAATGAAGAAAAACTGTTTTTT | CASSSIRTGNEEKLFF
TRBJ2-3 | TRBD1 | TRBV15 | - | TGTGCCACCAGCCTAGGGCGGACAGGGCCAGATACGCAGTATTTT | CATSLGRTGPDTQYF
TRBJ1-5 | - | TRBV9 | - | TGTGCCAGCAGCGTAGAGACTACATCTGCCCAGCATTTT | CASSVETTSAQHF
TRBJ2-1 | TRBD1 | TRBV13 | - | TGTGCCAGCAGCGACAGGGTCGAGGAGCAGTTCTTC | CASSDRVEEQFF
TRBJ1-2 | TRBD1 | TRBV4-3 | - | TGCGCCAGCAGCCAAGACCCCCGGGACAGGGGGCGGGGCTACACCTTC | CASSQDPRDRGRGYTF
TRBJ1-2 | TRBD1 | TRBV4-1 | - | TGCGCCAGCGAGACTGGACAGGGGGCAAGCTATGGCTACACCTTC | CASETGQGASYGYTF
TRBJ1-1 | - | TRBV28 | - | TGTGCCAGCACCGGGGGGATGAACACTGAAGCTTTCTTT | CASTGGMNTEAFF
TRBJ1-3 | - | TRBV7-2 | once | TGTGCCAGCAGCTTAGCGGTGGGGCAGGACTCTGGAAACACCATATATTTT | CASSLAVGQDSGNTIYF
TRBJ2-2 | TRBD1 | TRBV4-3 | - | TGCGCCAGCAGCCAAGAAGCTAGGGGGCTGTACACCGGGGAGCTGTTTTTT | CASSQEARGLYTGELFF
TRBJ1-1 | - | TRBV7-9 | - | TGTGCCAGCACCCAAGGGGGGGACACTGAAGCTTTCTTT | CASTQGGDTEAFF
TRBJ2-7 | - | TRBV5-5 | - | TGTGCCAGCAGCTTGGCGGGCGGGATAAAGATGTACGAGCAGTACTTC | CASSLAGGIKMYEQYF
TRBJ1-1 | TRBD1 | TRBV9 | - | TGTGCCAGCAGCGTCGACAGGGGCCTTCCCGGTGGCACTGAAGCTTTCTTT | CASSVDRGLPGGTEAFF
TRBJ2-5 | TRBD2 | TRBV10-2 | - | TGCGCCAGCAGTGGACTAGCGGGGGCCGAAGAGACCCAGTACTTC | CASSGLAGAEETQYF
TRBJ2-7 | TRBD2 | TRBV27 | - | TGTGCCAGCAGTTTACGGGGGGGGGCTTACGAGCAGTACTTC | CASSLRGGAYEQYF
TRBJ2-3 | TRBD1 | TRBV5-1 | - | TGCGCCAGCAGCTCCGGGACAGGGACAGATACGCAGTATTTT | CASSSGTGTDTQYF
TRBJ2-1 | TRBD2 | TRBV28 | - | TGTGCCACCCGTCAGCTTACGGGACTAGCGGGGGCAAGAAATGAGCAGTTCTTC | CATRQLTGLAGARNEQFF
TRBJ1-1 | - | TRBV6-6 | - | TGTGCCAGCAGTTACTCGTTCAGGGCCACTGAAGCTTTCTTT | CASSYSFRATEAFF